Below, 21 T cell receptor beta chains from the same sample are listed, as sequenced in a study of human versus mouse CDR3 diversity and MHC coevolution. The method was immunoSEQ multiplex PCR; TCRdb's version includes in-frame clones alone and lacks a portion of them. The table records about 77,000 clones, around 92% of them present only once. The specimen was naive CD4+ T cells from blood. Indicated subset: CD45RO-negative CD62L-positive naive CD4 T cells. The receptors come from a person aged 30 to 69 in good health.

This clone was detected once. The genes are TRBV30 and TRBJ1-2; D unclear. The V gene lost 3 bases and the J gene lost 1 base, with 15 bases spanning the gap. The CDR3 covers 15 residues. Germline assignment: CDR1 GTSNPN and CDR2 SVGIG (reference sequence). This CDR3 reads CAWRLGSALNYGYTF. In DNA, the CDR3 is TGTGCCTGGAGACTAGGTTCGGCACTTAACTATGGCTACACCTTC.

V gene TRBV5-1 combines with J gene TRBJ2-1; 7 bases line up with TRBD1. The CDR3 loop spans 15 amino acids. Germline V gene sequence: CDR1 SGHRS, CDR2 YFSETQ. Unmatched junction bases numbered 8, after V lost 4 bases and J lost 4 bases. The DNA of the CDR3 is TGCGCCAGCAGCGAGACAGGGCAAGGGTACAATGAGCAGTTCTTC. It yields the protein CASSETGQGYNEQFF.

The V call is TRBV6-5, the J call TRBJ2-7; 7 bases align to TRBD1. The V and J ends lost 8 bases and 2 bases, in that order; junction bases with no gene match: 9. CDR1 MNHEY and CDR2 SVGAGI come from the germline V gene. This CDR3 has 14 residues. The CDR3 spells CASHKAGGTYEQYF. CDR3 nucleotides: TGTGCCAGCCATAAGGCAGGGGGAACCTACGAGCAGTACTTC.

This clone has only a few counts. The chain employs TRBV21-1 and TRBJ2-7; the table assigns TRBD2, which was not confirmed against the DNA. TRBV21-1 is tagged as a pseudogene. CDR3 length: 15 amino acids. In DNA, the CDR3 is TGTGCCAGCAGCAAGGGACTAGCGTCAACCTACGAGCAGTACTTC. It is translated as CASSKGLASTYEQYF.

The rearrangement uses TRBV19 and TRBJ1-1; D call uncertain. Trimming took off 3 bases at V and 3 bases at J, with 8 bases between the two ends. From germline, CDR1 is LNHDA and CDR2 SQIVND (reference sequence). This CDR3 is built from 13 residues. The DNA for the CDR3 is TGTGCCAGTAGTATTGGTCCGGACACTGAAGCTTTCTTT. This encodes CASSIGPDTEAFF.

CDR3 sequence: CASSLEGDTGELFF. The CDR3, as DNA: TGTGCCAGCAGCTTAGAGGGGGACACCGGGGAGCTGTTTTTT. The chain combines TRBV7-6 with TRBJ2-2, with a weak D call TRBD1 (6 bases). Deletions cut 1 base from V and 3 bases from J, with 6 bases between. CDR1 is SGHVS, CDR2 FNYEAQ, per germline. This CDR3 is built from 14 residues.

V and J are TRBV10-3 and TRBJ1-3; D gene unclear. Germline CDR1 is ENHRY and CDR2 is SYGVKD. V shed 10 bases and J shed 2 bases, with 15 bases lying between them. The CDR3 runs 14 residues. The CDR3 region is CATTSRDTGNTIYF. DNA for the CDR3: TGTGCCACCACTTCCCGGGATACTGGAAACACCATATATTTT.

This chain links TRBV7-9 with TRBJ1-1; D gene unclear. The CDR3 loop spans 15 amino acids. V lost 1 base and J 8 bases, leaving 17 bases between the germline ends. In germline, CDR1 is SEHNR, CDR2 FQNEAQ (reference sequence). CDR3 DNA sequence: TGTGCCAGCAGCTTAGATCACAGTTTACTCCTAGAAGCTTTCTTT. It is translated as CASSLDHSLLLEAFF.

The chain has TRBV11-1 and TRBJ2-5, with a possible D match to TRBD2 (6 bases). This CDR3 contains 11 residues. The germline gives CDR1 SGHAT, CDR2 FQDESV (reference sequence). The V and J ends lost 5 bases and 5 bases respectively, with 6 bases between them. CDR3 nucleotides: TGTGCCAGCAGCAGCGGGGAGACCCAGTACTTC. Translated, it gives CASSSGETQYF.

The chain recombines TRBV30 with TRBJ2-2; D is ambiguous. CDR1 and CDR2 from the germline V gene are GTSNPN and SVGIG (reference sequence). V lost 0 bases, J lost 5 bases, and 13 bases lay in between. The CDR3 spans 15 residues. The CDR3 spells CAWSVSTLQTGELFF. Here the CDR3 DNA reads TGTGCCTGGAGTGTAAGCACCTTGCAAACCGGGGAGCTGTTTTTT.

CDR3 DNA: TGTGCCAGCAGCTGGGGACAGGGCGCCTCCTACGAGCAGTACTTC. Its protein is CASSWGQGASYEQYF. This chain links TRBV5-4 with TRBJ2-7; 9 nucleotides align to TRBD1. The CDR3 extends over 15 amino acids. The germline gives CDR1 SGHNT, CDR2 YYREEE (reference sequence). Trimming cost V 3 bases and J 0 bases; bases outside gene matches: 4.

V usage is TRBV2 and J usage is TRBJ2-2; D remains unclear. CDR1 and CDR2 from the germline V gene are SNHLY and FYNNEI. This CDR3 is built from 14 residues. V lost 7 bases and J 0 bases, leaving 9 bases between the germline ends. CDR3 nucleotide sequence: TGTGCCAGCATTGACGGAGCGAACACCGGGGAGCTGTTTTTT. Translated, it gives CASIDGANTGELFF.

This chain links TRBV28 with TRBJ2-3; D is perhaps TRBD1 (6 bases). The CDR3 runs 13 residues. In germline, CDR1 is MDHEN, CDR2 SYDVKM. The V end was cut by 4 bases, the J end by 3 bases, with 8 bases between. CDR3 DNA: TGTGCCAGCAGTTCAGGACAGACAGATACGCAGTATTTT. Translated, it gives CASSSGQTDTQYF.

V and J are TRBV6-5 and TRBJ1-2; D is perhaps TRBD1 (5 bases). The CDR3 spans 13 residues. V was shortened by 5 bases and J by 8 bases, with 15 bases between the two germline ends. CDR1 and CDR2 from the germline V gene are MNHEY and SVGAGI. The CDR3 loop is CASSESGGGGYTF. CDR3 nucleotide sequence: TGTGCCAGCAGTGAATCCGGGGGAGGAGGCTACACCTTC.

This chain links TRBV27 with TRBJ2-7; 7 bases map to TRBD1. The CDR3 loop spans 14 amino acids. Per the germline V gene, CDR1 is MNHEY and CDR2 is SMNVEV (reference sequence). Trimming took 4 bases from V and 5 from J; bases not matched to a gene: 8. Written as DNA, the CDR3 is TGTGCCAGCAGTTCGGGACAGCTGTTACACGAGCAGTACTTC. Translation: CASSSGQLLHEQYF.

The J gene is TRBJ2-7, the V gene TRBV15; TRBD1 agrees at 8 bases. Germline V CDR1 and CDR2: LNHNV, YYDKDF (reference sequence). This CDR3 has 14 amino acids. Trimming took 0 bases from V and 7 from J; bases not matched to a gene: 5. CDR3 nucleotides: TGTGCCACCAGCAGAGATTCCCACAGGGGGGAGCAGTACTTC. It encodes CATSRDSHRGEQYF.

This sequence joins TRBV2 and TRBJ2-2, with a tentative D call TRBD1 (6 bases). The ends were cut back, 2 bases at V and 4 bases at J, with 11 bases in the middle. Germline V CDR1 and CDR2: SNHLY, FYNNEI. CDR3 length equals 15 residues. CDR3 DNA sequence: TGTGCCAGCAGTGAAACGGGACACCCCACCGGGGAGCTGTTTTTT. It encodes CASSETGHPTGELFF.

J is TRBJ2-1 and V is TRBV7-3; the match to TRBD2 covers 10 bases. Germline lookup yields CDR1 SGHTA and CDR2 FQGTGA. There are 17 residues in the CDR3. J gave up 0 bases and V 5 bases, and 7 bases lay outside the gene matches. DNA for the CDR3: TGTGCCAGCAGCCCCACAACTAGCGGGGCCTCCTACAATGAGCAGTTCTTC. Translated: CASSPTTSGASYNEQFF.

The rearrangement links TRBV6-1 to TRBJ2-5, with D possibly TRBD2 on 5 matching bases. The last part of the DNA fits TRBJ2-7 better; the J call may be wrong. CDR3 length equals 13 residues. The germline V gene encodes CDR1 MNHNS and CDR2 SASEGT. The CDR3 spells CASSRGLTYEQYF. The DNA for the CDR3 is TGTGCCAGCAGCCGCGGGCTAACCTACGAGCAGTACTTC.

The chain joins TRBV6-6 to TRBJ2-1, with a tentative D call TRBD1 (6 bases). Germline CDR1 and CDR2: MNHNY and SVGAGI (reference sequence). CDR3 length: 13 amino acids. V dropped 3 bases and J dropped 6 bases, with 9 bases sitting between them. The CDR3 loop reads CASSYTGINEQFF. Written as DNA, the CDR3 is TGTGCCAGCAGTTATACAGGGATCAATGAGCAGTTCTTC.

The chain has TRBV18 and TRBJ1-1; D unresolved. V lost 6 bases to trimming and J lost 7 bases, with 15 bases between them. CDR3 length equals 13 residues. Germline values: CDR1 KGHSH, CDR2 LQKENI. The chain's CDR3 is CASSLSSVYEAFF. The CDR3 coding sequence is TGTGCCAGCTCTCTGTCGTCGGTCTATGAAGCTTTCTTT.